The entry that follows covers one TCR beta chain sequence. These data are taken from a study of blood T cells in healthy people across ages. The second PCR ran about 6 to 11 cycles with a sample-barcoded 5' primer and J-beta primers. Using its own MiXCR run on the 5' RACE reads, TCRdb lists one record per CDR3 protein. The table lists over 1,300,000 distinct CDR3 sequences, around 55% of them singletons. The clonotype was recovered from a man aged 18 to 30 in good health. Sequenced input: blood.

CDR3 DNA sequence: TGCAGTGCTAGAGATCGTGGCAGGTCCGAGGAAAAACTGTTTTTT. Amino acids: CSARDRGRSEEKLFF. This chain joins TRBV20-1 and TRBJ1-4; D gene unclear. The CDR3 totals 15 residues. The germline V gene has CDR1 DFQATT and CDR2 SNEGSKA (reference sequence). The V end lost 0 bases, the J end lost 8 bases, and 16 bases lay between the germline ends.